Shown below are 8 T cell receptor beta chains from a single sample sequenced in a study of blood T cell repertoires in COVID-19. The protocol was immunoSEQ multiplex PCR, while the TCRdb copy is restricted to in-frame clones and leaves out a portion. This sample has 150,000 to 200,000 clones, with around 88% found just once. The sequencing sample was made of peripheral blood. The receptors originated from a woman in her twenties or thirties with acute or convalescent COVID-19.

Of note for this clone: A much bigger clone sits one base away, suggesting this may be a read error. The chain combines TRBV11-2 with TRBJ2-3, with 9 positions matching TRBD2. Germline lookup yields CDR1 SGHAT and CDR2 FQNNGV. This CDR3 region has 16 residues. CDR3 nucleotides: TGTGCCGGCAGCGGGGCCGGGACTAGCACCCCAGATACGCAGTATTTT. It is translated as CAGSGAGTSTPDTQYF.

The rearrangement joins TRBV5-6 to TRBJ2-7; the D gene is possibly TRBD1 (5 bases). V gave up 4 bases and J gave up 5 bases, with 16 bases separating them. Germline CDR1 reads SGHDT; CDR2 reads YYEEEE. The length of the CDR3 is 14 residues. The CDR3 nucleotides read TGTGCCAGCAGCCCCAGGGTGGGATCGGACGAGCAGTACTTC. This gives the protein CASSPRVGSDEQYF.

In its sample, this clone was seen a few times. The rearrangement joins TRBV6-1 to TRBJ2-1; TRBD2 might be the D (6 bases). Trimming shortened V by 1 base and J by 10 bases, and 14 bases separated the two germline ends. Germline CDR1 MNHNS, CDR2 SASEGT. The CDR3 is 14 amino acids. In DNA, the CDR3 is TGTGCCAGCAGTGAAGGGACATGGGGGGAGGAGCAGTTCTTC. It encodes CASSEGTWGEEQFF.

The chain couples TRBV5-5 to TRBJ2-3; 9 bases are a match to TRBD1. Unmatched junction bases numbered 9, after V lost 6 bases and J lost 4 bases. The CDR3 sequence is 15 residues long. Germline V gene data show CDR1 as SGHKS and CDR2 as YYEKEE (reference sequence). The CDR3 coding sequence is TGTGCCAGCACCTCTCTGGGACAGGGACCAGATACGCAGTATTTT. Protein product: CASTSLGQGPDTQYF. The complete variable domain, with remaining parts taken from reference TRBV5-5 and TRBJ2-3, reads DAGVTQSPTHLIKTRGQQVTLRCSPISGHKSVSWYQQVLGQGPQFIFQYYEKEERGRGNFPDRFSARQFPNYSSELNVNALLLGDSALYLCASTSLGQGPDTQYFGPGTRLTVL.

The rearrangement uses TRBV4-1 and TRBJ1-6, with D possibly TRBD1 on 5 matching bases. V was cut by 0 bases and J by 12 bases, with 15 bases left in between. The CDR3 has 15 residues. In germline, CDR1 is MGHRA, CDR2 YSYEKL. CDR3 in DNA: TGCGCCAGCAGCCAAGACAGAAGGGACTTAAAACCCCTCCACTTT. This gives the protein CASSQDRRDLKPLHF.

This clone was observed a few times. The chain uses TRBV3-1 (or the pseudogene TRBV3-2) and TRBJ1-2, with TRBD1 as a possible D gene (5 bases). The germline V gene has CDR1 LGHDT and CDR2 YNNKEL (reference sequence). The length of the CDR3 is 15 residues. The V and J ends lost 4 bases and 5 bases respectively, with 17 bases between them. In DNA, the CDR3 is TGTGCCAGCAGCCTCGGGGGGGGTGGTGGTTATGGCTACACCTTC. Translating gives CASSLGGGGGYGYTF.

This chain uses TRBV3-1 (or the pseudogene TRBV3-2) with TRBJ1-2; D not resolved. In germline, CDR1 is LGHDT, CDR2 YNNKEL (reference sequence). The V and J ends lost 4 bases and 0 bases respectively, with 9 bases between them. This CDR3 spans 14 amino acids. The CDR3 sequence is CASSLGPSNYGYTF. CDR3 DNA: TGTGCCAGCAGCCTGGGCCCTTCTAACTATGGCTACACCTTC.

The chain uses TRBV3-1 (or the pseudogene TRBV3-2) and TRBJ2-1; TRBD2 is a possible D gene (6 bases). Trimming stripped 8 bases from V and 8 bases from J, with 19 bases between. This CDR3 spans 14 amino acids. Per the germline V gene, CDR1 is LGHDT and CDR2 is YNNKEL (reference sequence). CDR3 nucleotides: TGTGCCAGCGGCGCCGGGCGGGACTCAGATGAGCAGTTCTTC. It encodes CASGAGRDSDEQFF.